This T cell receptor beta chain comes out of a study of post-analysis software for immune sequencing data. About the study: Included among the disease courses, which were recorded for the cohort, were relapsing-remitting, secondary progressive and progressive-relapsing multiple sclerosis. The study's findings and limits: Clustering by F measure revealed strong co-clustering among samples prepared together in one batch. Controls significantly exceeded multiple sclerosis patients in normalized Chao1 diversity.

Incorporated into the TCR beta cDNA libraries were unique molecular identifiers, which served to reduce PCR and sequencing biases. Each batch of about 0.95 to 10 million T cells produced hundreds of thousands of cDNA molecules. TCRdb passed the PCR reads through MiXCR, listing each CDR3 protein once. The sample consists of 750,000 to 950,000 distinct CDR3 sequences, approximately 50% of them appearing once. A remark on this clonotype: Its antigen is not identified.

Sequencing was performed on blood. The source of this sequence is a girl aged 5 to 17 with multiple sclerosis.

In DNA, the CDR3 is TGCAGCGCTATTAGTGGGAATGAGCAGTTCTTC. It yields the protein CSAISGNEQFF. The V gene is TRBV29-1, the J gene TRBJ2-1, with D hard to call. Germline values: CDR1 SQVTM, CDR2 ANQGSEA. This CDR3 is built from 11 residues. V was shortened by 7 bases and J by 7 bases, with 11 bases between the two germline ends.